This T cell receptor (beta chain) originates from a study of blood T cell repertoires in COVID-19. Germline-derived CDR1 and CDR2 are SGHKS and YYEKEE (reference sequence). This CDR3 is 15 amino acids long. V dropped 4 bases and J dropped 5 bases, with 16 bases sitting between them. Clones were read by immunoSEQ multiplex PCR, and TCRdb kept only the in-frame ones, dropping some. The table records fewer than 200,000 clones, roughly 76% of them present only once. This sequence joins TRBV5-5 and TRBJ2-1; D is uncertain. This clonotype was obtained from a woman in her forties or fifties with active or convalescent COVID-19. The source material was peripheral blood. In DNA form, the CDR3 reads TGTGCCAGCAGCGCCTCTACTAAGCGCCACAATGAGCAGTTCTTC. Amino acid sequence: CASSASTKRHNEQFF.